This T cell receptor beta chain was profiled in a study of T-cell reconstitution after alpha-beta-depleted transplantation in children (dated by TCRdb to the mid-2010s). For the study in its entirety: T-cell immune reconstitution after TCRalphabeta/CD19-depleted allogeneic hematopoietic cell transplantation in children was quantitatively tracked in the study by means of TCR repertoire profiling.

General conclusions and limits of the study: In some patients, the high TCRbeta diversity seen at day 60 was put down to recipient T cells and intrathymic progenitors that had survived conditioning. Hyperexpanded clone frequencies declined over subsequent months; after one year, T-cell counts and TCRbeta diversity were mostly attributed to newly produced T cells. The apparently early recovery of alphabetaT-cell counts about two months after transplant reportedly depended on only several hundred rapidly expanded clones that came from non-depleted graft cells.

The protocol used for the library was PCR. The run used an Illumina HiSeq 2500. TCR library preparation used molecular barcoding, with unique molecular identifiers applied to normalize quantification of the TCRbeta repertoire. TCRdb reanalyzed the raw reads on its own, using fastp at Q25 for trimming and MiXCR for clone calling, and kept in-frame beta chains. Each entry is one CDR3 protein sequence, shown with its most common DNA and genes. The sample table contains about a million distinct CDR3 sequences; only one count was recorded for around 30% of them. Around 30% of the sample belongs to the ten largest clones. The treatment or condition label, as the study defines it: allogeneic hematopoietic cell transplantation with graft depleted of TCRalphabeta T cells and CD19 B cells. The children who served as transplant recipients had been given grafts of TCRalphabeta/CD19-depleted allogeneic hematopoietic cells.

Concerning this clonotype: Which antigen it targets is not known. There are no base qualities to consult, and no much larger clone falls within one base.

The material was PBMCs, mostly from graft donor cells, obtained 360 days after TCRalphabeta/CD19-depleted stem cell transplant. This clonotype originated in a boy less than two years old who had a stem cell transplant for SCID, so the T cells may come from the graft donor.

The CDR3 protein sequence reads: CASSSVGKDYGYTF. DNA sequence: TGCGCCAGCAGTTCCGTGGGGAAGGACTATGGCTACACCTTC. The rearrangement joined TRBV5-1 to TRBJ1-2, with no reliable assignment of the D segment. CDR1 and CDR2 are drawn from the germline V gene: SGHRS, YFSETQ. CDR3 length: 14 amino acids, cysteine to phenylalanine. Only the CDR3 DNA stays, 42 bases, in frame from base 1. V sheds 5 bases and J sheds 3 bases, leaving 14 bases between their ends.